This T cell receptor beta chain was identified during a study of T-cell reconstitution after alpha-beta-depleted transplantation in children. Preparation of the TCRbeta library involved a method that used unique molecular identifiers. One entry per CDR3 protein, called by TCRdb with MiXCR from the PCR reads. The top ten hold approximately 40% of the sample, which has about 27,000 distinct CDR3 sequences, roughly a sixth seen once. General study points: The main origin of T-cell counts and diversity one year after transplant was newly produced T cells.

This clonotype was observed many times. Its antigen is not known. The source of this sequence is a male patient between 2 and 10 years old who had a stem cell transplant for acute lymphoblastic leukemia, so the T cells may come from the graft donor. The sequencing here drew on PBMCs, mostly from graft donor cells, taken 60 days after TCRalphabeta/CD19-depleted stem cell transplant.

The CDR3 bases are TGCAGCGTTGTGGTCTCTGGGGCCAACGTCCTGACTTTC. Its translation is CSVVVSGANVLTF. This chain joins TRBV29-1 and TRBJ2-6; D not resolved. CDR1 and CDR2 (germline): SQVTM, ANQGSEA. The CDR3 runs to 13 residues. With 4 bases removed from V and 0 bases from J, the gap between germline ends came to 4 bases.